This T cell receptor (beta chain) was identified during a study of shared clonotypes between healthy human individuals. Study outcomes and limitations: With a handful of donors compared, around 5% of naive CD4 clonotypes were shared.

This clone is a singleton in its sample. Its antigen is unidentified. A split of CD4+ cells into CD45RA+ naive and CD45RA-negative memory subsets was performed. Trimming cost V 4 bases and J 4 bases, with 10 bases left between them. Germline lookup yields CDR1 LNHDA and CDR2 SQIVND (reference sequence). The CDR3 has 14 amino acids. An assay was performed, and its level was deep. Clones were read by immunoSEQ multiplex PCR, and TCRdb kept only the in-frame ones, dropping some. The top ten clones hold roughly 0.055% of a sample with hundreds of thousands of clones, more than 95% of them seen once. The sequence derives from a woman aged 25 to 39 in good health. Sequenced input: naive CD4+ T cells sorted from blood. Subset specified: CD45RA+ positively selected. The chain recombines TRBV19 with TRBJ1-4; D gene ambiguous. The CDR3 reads CASSNWRINEKLFF. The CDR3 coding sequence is TGTGCCAGTAGTAATTGGCGGATTAATGAAAAACTGTTTTTT.